A selection of T cell receptor beta chains follows, all from one sample in a study of early T cells in non-severe SARS-CoV-2 infection. MiXCR, run by TCRdb on the 5' RACE reads, gives a single entry per CDR3 protein. The data show tens of thousands of distinct CDR3 sequences, with roughly 9.4% seen just once and roughly 6% held by the top ten. Material: whole blood. The receptors originated from an adult who was a healthcare worker with PCR-confirmed SARS-CoV-2 infection or an uninfected control (not recorded which). The CDR3 runs from the conserved cysteine through the conserved F or W. The D gene is left open where the match is weak. Clone size appears in some rows only: once, few, many, or a class for an expanded clone.

j_gene | d_gene | abundance | v_gene | CDR3nt | CDR3aa
TRBJ2-1 | NA | many | TRBV12-3/TRBV12-4 | TGTGCCAGCAGTTTTTCGGGTGTGAGCTCCTACAATGAGCAGTTCTTC | CASSFSGVSSYNEQFF
TRBJ1-6 | NA | few | TRBV9 | TGTGCCAGCAGCGTAGCGGGGTATAATTCACCCCTCCACTTT | CASSVAGYNSPLHF
TRBJ1-3 | NA | few | TRBV29-1 | TGCAGCGGACAACGGTCTGGAAACACCATATATTTT | CSGQRSGNTIYF
TRBJ2-7 | TRBD2 | NA | TRBV5-6 | TGTGCCAGCAGCTTGGGGACTAGCGCCTACGAGCAGTACTTC | CASSLGTSAYEQYF
TRBJ1-1 | TRBD1 | few | TRBV5-1 | TGCGCCAGCAGCCTTTTACAGGGGGCCCCCACTGAAGCTTTCTTT | CASSLLQGAPTEAFF
TRBJ2-7 | TRBD1 | NA | TRBV19 | TGTGCCAGTAGTATAGTCCACAGGGGATCCTACGAGCAGTACTTC | CASSIVHRGSYEQYF
TRBJ1-1 | NA | many | TRBV3-1 | TGTGCCAGCAGCCTCCGACAGAACACTGAAGCTTTCTTT | CASSLRQNTEAFF
TRBJ1-5 | NA | many | TRBV7-6 | TGTGCCAGCAGCTTATCCGATAATCAGCCCCAGCATTTT | CASSLSDNQPQHF
TRBJ2-1 | NA | NA | TRBV20-1 | TGCAGTGCTAGTGTCGCTCCCCCCGATGAGCAGTTCTTC | CSASVAPPDEQFF
TRBJ2-1 | NA | many | TRBV3-1 | TGTGCCAGCAGCAGGGGGGACTACAATGAGCAGTTCTTC | CASSRGDYNEQFF
TRBJ1-5 | NA | NA | TRBV2 | TGTGCCAGCTGTACAGGGCTTATTCAGCCCCAGCATTTT | CASCTGLIQPQHF
TRBJ2-6 | NA | NA | TRBV29-1 | TGCAGCGTTGAAACGTCTGGCAGGGCCAACGTCCTGACTTTC | CSVETSGRANVLTF
TRBJ2-5 | TRBD1 | many | TRBV7-2 | TGTGCCAGCAGCTGCACGGACAGGGGGCGAGCTGCCCAACTCCAAGAGACCCAGTACTTC | CASSCTDRGRAAQLQETQYF
TRBJ1-2 | NA | few | TRBV5-6 | TGTGCCAGCAGTTCGGACATCCTGGGAGGCTACACCTTC | CASSSDILGGYTF
TRBJ2-7 | TRBD1 | many | TRBV7-2 | TGTGCCAGCAGCTTATGGTCTGTCGGGGGACAGGGCCACGAGCAGTACTTC | CASSLWSVGGQGHEQYF
TRBJ2-3 | NA | NA | TRBV15 | TGTGCCACCAGCACTACGACAGTTTCGAGCACAGATACGCAGTATTTT | CATSTTTVSSTDTQYF
TRBJ2-2 | TRBD1 | few | TRBV19 | TGTGCCAGTAGTATAGATTTTACAAGGACAGGAAACACCGGGGAGCTGTTTTTT | CASSIDFTRTGNTGELFF
TRBJ1-6 | NA | few | TRBV14 | TGTGCCAGCAGCCAAGTTCACTATAATTCACCCCTCCACTTT | CASSQVHYNSPLHF
TRBJ2-1 | TRBD1 | NA | TRBV4-2 | TGTGCCAGCAGCCAAAACCCTATACAGGGGTCGGATGAGCAGTTCTTC | CASSQNPIQGSDEQFF
TRBJ2-3 | TRBD2 | many | TRBV10-3 | TGTGCCATCACCCCCGGGGTAGCGGGTCCCACCTCTAGCACGACAGATACGCAGTATTTT | CAITPGVAGPTSSTTDTQYF
TRBJ1-1 | TRBD1 | few | TRBV29-1 | TGCAGCGTTGTATTGTGGGAGGGGGCGAAGGGTTTGAACACTAAAGCTTTCTTT | CSVVLWEGAKGLNTKAFF
TRBJ2-1 | TRBD2 | many | TRBV20-1 | TGCAGTGCTAGACCCGGGACTACACATACAATGATCGGGCAGTTCTTC | CSARPGTTHTMIGQFF
TRBJ2-6 | NA | many | TRBV28 | TGTGCCAGCAGTTTGAGGCCAGGGGGGGCTGGGGCCAACGTCCTGACTTTC | CASSLRPGGAGANVLTF
TRBJ2-3 | TRBD1 | NA | TRBV9 | TGTGCCAGCAGCACTCGGGACAGCCAGACAGATACGCAGTATTTT | CASSTRDSQTDTQYF
TRBJ2-3 | NA | few | TRBV7-2 | TGTGCCAGCAGCCTAGGGACATATGTTAACACAGATACGCAGTATTTT | CASSLGTYVNTDTQYF
TRBJ2-3 | TRBD2 | few | TRBV20-1 | TGCAGTGCCTTCGATAGCGGGAGGGCCGGTGATACGCAGTATTTT | CSAFDSGRAGDTQYF
TRBJ2-1 | TRBD2 | NA | TRBV20-1 | TGCAGTGCTAGTGGTTCTCTGACGGGAGGAAATGAGCAGTTCTTC | CSASGSLTGGNEQFF
TRBJ2-7 | NA | many | TRBV20-1 | TGCAGTGCCTCCGAGGGTTCGGGCGAGCAGTACTTC | CSASEGSGEQYF
TRBJ2-1 | NA | many | TRBV6-1 | TGTGCCAGCAGGGACGCCCTATTGGGAGAGCAGTTCTTC | CASRDALLGEQFF
TRBJ1-3 | NA | NA | TRBV2 | TGTGCCAGCAGGGAGGCTGGAAACACCATATATTTT | CASREAGNTIYF
TRBJ2-5 | TRBD1 | few | TRBV12-3/TRBV12-4 | TGTGCCAGCAGTTTAGCTCACGCAGGGGGCCCTTCGGGAGAGACCCAGTACTTC | CASSLAHAGGPSGETQYF
TRBJ1-3 | NA | few | TRBV3-1 | TGTGCTACAAGGGGATCCTCTGGAAACACCATATATTTT | CATRGSSGNTIYF
TRBJ2-1 | NA | many | TRBV6-2/TRBV6-3 | TGTGCCAGCAGTCCTTCCGGGGATGAGCAGTTCTTC | CASSPSGDEQFF
TRBJ2-3 | NA | few | TRBV4-1 | TGCGCCAGCAGCCTTCAATCGGGTGGCGTGGATACGCAGTATTTT | CASSLQSGGVDTQYF
TRBJ1-1 | NA | many | TRBV5-1 | TGCGCCAGCAGCTTGGAGGCAGGGGACACTGAAGCTTTCTTT | CASSLEAGDTEAFF
TRBJ2-1 | NA | many | TRBV29-1 | TGCAGCGTTGTCATCGCTAGTTCAAACAATGAGCAGTTCTTC | CSVVIASSNNEQFF
TRBJ2-5 | NA | few | TRBV6-1 | TGTGCCAGCAGTGAATTTGTCAGAATCCAAGAGACCCAGTACTTC | CASSEFVRIQETQYF
TRBJ2-1 | TRBD2 | many | TRBV6-2/TRBV6-3 | TGTGCCAGCCGCGAGCGGGGGGCATCAGGCAATGAGCAGTTCTTC | CASRERGASGNEQFF
TRBJ2-7 | TRBD1 | many | TRBV20-1 | TGCAGTGCTAGAACTGGGACAGGGGGCCCCTACGAGCAGTACTTC | CSARTGTGGPYEQYF
TRBJ2-1 | TRBD1 | NA | TRBV18 | TGTGCCAGCTCACCGCAGGGGGCAGGGAACAATGAGCAGTTCTTC | CASSPQGAGNNEQFF
TRBJ2-1 | TRBD2 | many | TRBV25-1 | TGTGCCAGCAGTGATCATAGCGGGAGCAATGAGCAGTTCTTC | CASSDHSGSNEQFF
TRBJ2-2 | NA | NA | TRBV11-2 | TGTGCCAAGCGGACGAACACCGGGGAGCTGTTTTTT | CAKRTNTGELFF
TRBJ2-1 | TRBD1 | many | TRBV12-3/TRBV12-4 | TGTGCCAGCAGTTTAGGAGGACAGGGGGTCGGTGAGCAGTTCTTC | CASSLGGQGVGEQFF
TRBJ2-7 | TRBD1 | many | TRBV6-6 | TGTGCCAGCAGTTACTCGACTGGGACAGTGTCCTACGAGCAGTACTTC | CASSYSTGTVSYEQYF
TRBJ1-5 | NA | NA | TRBV10-2 | TGCGCCAGCAGTGCTCCCCCGGGCAATCAGCCCCAGCATTTT | CASSAPPGNQPQHF
TRBJ2-1 | NA | many | TRBV14 | TGTGCCAGCAGCCGGGGAGGAGGACAACTTGAGCAGTTCTTC | CASSRGGGQLEQFF
TRBJ2-5 | TRBD1 | NA | TRBV20-1 | TGCAGTGCTAGGGTTTTCGCCGGACAGGGAAAATATGAGACCCAGTACTTC | CSARVFAGQGKYETQYF
TRBJ2-7 | TRBD2 | many | TRBV6-5 | TGTGCCAGCAGTTACCAGGCTGCGCTAGCGGGAGAACATGACGAGCAGTACTTC | CASSYQAALAGEHDEQYF
TRBJ2-3 | NA | few | TRBV19 | TGTGCCAGTAGTACCCGGGACCCTGATACGCAGTATTTT | CASSTRDPDTQYF
TRBJ2-1 | NA | many | TRBV29-1 | TGCAGCGTCGACAGATACAATGAGCAGTTCTTC | CSVDRYNEQFF
TRBJ1-4 | TRBD1 | few | TRBV15 | TGTGCCACCAGCAGAGATACAGGGGGTACTGAAAAACTGTTTTTT | CATSRDTGGTEKLFF
TRBJ1-6 | NA | few | TRBV7-9 | TGTGCCAGCAGCTTAGAACAGTTATATTCACCCCTCCACTTT | CASSLEQLYSPLHF
TRBJ2-3 | NA | once | TRBV21-1 | TGTGCCAGCAGCCCAGGACTAGCGGGAGGAAGCACAGATACGCAGTATTTT | CASSPGLAGGSTDTQYF
TRBJ2-3 | TRBD2 | NA | TRBV30 | TGTGCCTGGACTAGCGGTTCAGATACGCAGTATTTT | CAWTSGSDTQYF
TRBJ2-7 | NA | few | TRBV5-8 | TGTGCCAGCAGCTTCGGTACAGGGCGGTACGAGCAGTACTTC | CASSFGTGRYEQYF
TRBJ2-2 | NA | few | TRBV11-2 | TGTGCCAGCCACACAGCAGCGAACACCGGGGAGCTGTTTTTT | CASHTAANTGELFF